Described below is a single T cell receptor beta chain sequence and its context. This table comes from immunoSEQ multiplex PCR, and its TCRdb copy is limited to in-frame clones, with some not included. The repertoire includes over 50,000 clones, about 80% of them detected once, and around 9.1% sits in the top ten. The data were obtained in a study of control samples from healthy donors and cancer patients. The CDR3 consists of 14 residues. V shed 6 bases and J 2 bases; nucleotides not matched to a gene: 3. Germline V gives CDR1 SNHLY, CDR2 FYNNEI. This chain links TRBV2 with TRBJ2-1; 8 nucleotides line up with TRBD2. The sample comprised blood. The receptor was derived from a man aged 70-80 years in good health. In DNA form, the CDR3 reads TGTGCCAGCAGCCTTAGCGGGACCTACAATGAGCAGTTCTTC. Protein sequence: CASSLSGTYNEQFF.